Listed below are T cell receptor beta chains from one sample, sequenced in a study of shared clonotypes between healthy human individuals. The protocol was immunoSEQ multiplex PCR, while the TCRdb copy is restricted to in-frame clones and leaves out a portion. The table records over 850,000 clones, more than 75% of them present only once. The sequenced material came from memory CD4+ T cells from PBMCs. Receptors originate from a man between 18 and 29 years old in good health. Some clones in this sample may be carry-over from other donors' samples. Both conserved end residues are part of each CDR3. D genes are given only for firm matches. Only part of the rows carry a size: once, few, many, or a class if the clone is expanded.

>TRBJ2-5|TRBV5-5|NA|NA
CASSTVVFRETQYF
TGTGCCAGCAGCACGGTGGTATTTCGGGAGACCCAGTACTTC
>TRBJ2-7|TRBV5-4|NA|TRBD1
CASSLGRVGQGTYEQYF
TGTGCCAGCAGCTTGGGGAGGGTCGGACAGGGAACCTACGAGCAGTACTTC
>TRBJ2-3|TRBV6-1|NA|NA
CASSAATDTQYF
TGTGCCAGCAGCGCAGCAACAGATACGCAGTATTTT
>TRBJ1-5|TRBV30|NA|NA
CAWSVRLNQPQHF
TGTGCCTGGAGTGTACGGCTAAATCAGCCCCAGCATTTT
>TRBJ2-2|TRBV28|NA|NA
CAGGAGTTGELFF
TGTGCCGGTGGGGCAGGGACCACCGGGGAGCTGTTTTTT
>TRBJ1-5|TRBV7-8|NA|TRBD1
CASSSGQGNQPQHF
TGTGCCAGCAGCTCAGGACAGGGTAATCAGCCCCAGCATTTT
>TRBJ2-1|TRBV1|NA|NA
CTSSQEREAFHEQFF
TGCACCAGCAGCCAAGAGCGGGAGGCGTTTCATGAGCAGTTCTTC
>TRBJ2-1|TRBV19|NA|TRBD2
CASSTPYGGREDNEQFF
TGTGCCAGTAGTACCCCCTATGGCGGGAGGGAAGACAATGAGCAGTTCTTC
>TRBJ1-2|TRBV28|NA|TRBD1
CASRTLVSGGNYGYTF
TGTGCCAGCAGGACATTGGTCTCAGGGGGCAACTATGGCTACACCTTC
>TRBJ2-1|TRBV7-9|NA|TRBD2
CASSFGLAGGEARYNEQFF
TGTGCCAGCAGCTTTGGACTAGCGGGAGGAGAAGCTCGCTACAATGAGCAGTTCTTC
>TRBJ2-2|TRBV10-2|NA|NA
CASSWDRTRTGELFF
TGCGCCAGCAGTTGGGACCGGACACGTACCGGGGAGCTGTTTTTT
>TRBJ2-3|TRBV6-5|many|NA
CASSLGGTQYF
TGTGCCAGCAGTTTGGGTGGGACGCAGTATTTT
>TRBJ2-3|TRBV9|NA|NA
CASSLTHNKVWSGGQYF
TGTGCCAGCAGCCTAACCCATAATAAAGTCTGGTCCGGCGGGCAGTATTTT
>TRBJ2-5|TRBV5-6|NA|NA
CASSLRGKETQYF
TGTGCCAGCAGCTTGAGAGGGAAAGAGACCCAGTACTTC
>TRBJ1-3|TRBV5-1|NA|NA
CASTPEGTGNTIYF
TGCGCCAGCACCCCGGAGGGGACTGGAAACACCATATATTTT
>TRBJ1-1|TRBV5-1|NA|TRBD1
CASSLLGQGTEAFF
TGCGCCAGCAGCTTACTGGGACAGGGCACTGAAGCTTTCTTT
>TRBJ2-1|TRBV6-5|NA|NA
CASTQPGTDEQFF
TGTGCCAGCACTCAACCGGGAACAGATGAGCAGTTCTTC
>TRBJ1-4|TRBV5-1|few|NA
CASSLDGLNEKLFF
TGCGCCAGCAGCTTAGACGGACTTAATGAAAAACTGTTTTTT
>TRBJ1-3|TRBV28|NA|NA
CASSPPVKGRNTIYF
TGTGCCAGCAGTCCCCCCGTTAAGGGGAGGAACACCATATATTTT
>TRBJ2-5|TRBV5-1|NA|NA
CASSSQQETQYF
TGCGCCAGCAGCTCCCAACAAGAGACCCAGTACTTC
>TRBJ1-4|TRBV5-1|NA|TRBD1
CASKTGESAEKLFF
TGCGCCAGCAAGACAGGGGAGTCGGCAGAAAAACTGTTTTTT
>TRBJ2-1|TRBV5-6|once|TRBD2
CASSTSGSAHYNEQFF
TGTGCCAGCAGCACCAGCGGGAGCGCCCACTACAATGAGCAGTTCTTC
>TRBJ2-1|TRBV4-2|once|NA
CASSPTPANYNEQFF
TGTGCCAGCAGCCCAACCCCGGCAAACTACAATGAGCAGTTCTTC
>TRBJ2-5|TRBV4-3|many|TRBD2
CASSQEGGSRYGQHF
TGCGCCAGCAGCCAAGAAGGCGGGAGTAGATACGGTCAGCACTTC
>TRBJ1-1|TRBV18|NA|NA
CASSPLRLANTEAFF
TGTGCCAGCTCACCACTCCGGCTGGCGAACACTGAAGCTTTCTTT
>TRBJ1-2|TRBV28|NA|TRBD1
CAGGDRGYGYTF
TGTGCCGGCGGGGACAGGGGCTATGGCTACACCTTC
>TRBJ1-1|TRBV28|NA|NA
CASSTPGRFSTEAFF
TGTGCCAGCAGTACCCCCGGGAGGTTTAGCACTGAAGCTTTCTTT
>TRBJ2-3|TRBV10-3|NA|TRBD2
CAISDRSGRALDTQYF
TGTGCCATCAGTGATAGGAGCGGGAGGGCCCTAGATACGCAGTATTTT
>TRBJ2-3|TRBV14|NA|NA
CASSQDGRTTQYF
TGTGCCAGCAGCCAAGATGGCCGGACTACGCAGTATTTT
>TRBJ2-7|TRBV28|few|TRBD2
CASSPPGLAVYEQYF
TGTGCCAGCAGCCCTCCGGGACTAGCGGTTTACGAGCAGTACTTC
>TRBJ2-5|TRBV11-3|NA|NA
CASSPNLQETQYF
TGTGCCAGCAGCCCCAATCTCCAAGAGACCCAGTACTTC
>TRBJ1-2|TRBV7-2|NA|NA
CASSVQGGYGYTF
TGTGCCAGCAGCGTACAGGGAGGCTATGGCTACACCTTC